This T cell receptor beta chain was identified in a study of post-analysis software for immune sequencing data (dated by TCRdb to between 2015 and 2016). Study-wide context: Recorded disease courses included relapsing-remitting, secondary progressive and progressive-relapsing multiple sclerosis, with some patients lacking subtype annotation. The patient repertoires were set against 10 to 11 previously published healthy control repertoires from donors whose ages ranged from roughly 6 to 25 years. A subset of samples was prepared in parallel using single-end sample barcoding, then pooled and co-amplified after Illumina adapter ligation. Study-level results and caveats: Roughly 5 TRBV segments, including TRBV5-6, TRBV5-1 and TRBV20-1, were significantly more frequent in patients than controls. The control group was slightly older than the multiple sclerosis patient group. When samples were clustered directly using the F measure, samples prepared in the same batch co-clustered strongly, which prompted a batch-effect correction. Compared with controls, multiple sclerosis patients had significantly lower normalized Chao1 diversity, a finding suggesting substantial peripheral T-cell clonal expansion.

Libraries were made using PCR. TCRdb names Illumina HiSeq 2500 as the instrument used. To reduce PCR and sequencing biases, unique molecular identifiers were built into the TCR beta cDNA libraries. Per 1 to 10 million input T cells, some 500,000 cDNA molecules were obtained, such that each molecule approximated one T cell. The same protocol used for the earlier healthy control dataset was applied to prepare and sequence the patient libraries. Within a given batch, samples were prepared together, multiplexed and sequenced on the same HiSeq lane. In the paper's pipeline: Raw barcoded reads were processed with MIGEC, discarding single-read molecular identifier groups before consensus assembly and CDR3 extraction. VDJtools was used for post-analysis of the clonotype tables, with diversity normalized by down-sampling every dataset to the smallest sample size. To correct batch-related cross-sample contamination, repertoire overlap clustering matched CDR3 amino acid sequences but not nucleotide sequences. The public reads were reanalyzed by TCRdb: fastp trimming at Q25, MiXCR alignment, in-frame beta chains only. Identical CDR3 protein sequences are pooled into one entry, listed with their most common genes and DNA. These V and J calls originate from TCRdb's pipeline instead of the authors' own analysis. This sample holds fewer than 850,000 distinct CDR3 sequences; 30% were observed only once. The ten largest clones take up under 0.7% of the sample.

A note on this clonotype: Its specific antigen is unknown. No much larger clonotype is one base removed from it; base qualities were not supplied.

To demonstrate the VDJtools post-analysis software, TCR beta repertoires were profiled from the peripheral blood of more than ten young patients with multiple sclerosis. The multiple sclerosis patients were children and adolescents ranging in age from roughly 6 to 16 years. V gives up 7 bases and J gives up 0 bases, and the segment between their germline ends measures 13 bases. The CDR3 spans 15 residues, from the cysteine through the phenylalanine. The DNA shown is the 45-base CDR3, in frame from base 1. CDR1 is given as MNHEY and CDR2 as SVGEGT, both from the germline V gene. The rearranged chain carries TRBV6-2 or TRBV6-3 and TRBJ2-1, with the D segment identity uncertain. The sequenced material came from blood. The receptor comes from a girl aged 10-17 years with multiple sclerosis. The DNA sequence is given as TGTGCCAGCACCGTAAACTGGGCCTCCTACAATGAGCAGTTCTTC. Translated, this gives CASTVNWASYNEQFF.